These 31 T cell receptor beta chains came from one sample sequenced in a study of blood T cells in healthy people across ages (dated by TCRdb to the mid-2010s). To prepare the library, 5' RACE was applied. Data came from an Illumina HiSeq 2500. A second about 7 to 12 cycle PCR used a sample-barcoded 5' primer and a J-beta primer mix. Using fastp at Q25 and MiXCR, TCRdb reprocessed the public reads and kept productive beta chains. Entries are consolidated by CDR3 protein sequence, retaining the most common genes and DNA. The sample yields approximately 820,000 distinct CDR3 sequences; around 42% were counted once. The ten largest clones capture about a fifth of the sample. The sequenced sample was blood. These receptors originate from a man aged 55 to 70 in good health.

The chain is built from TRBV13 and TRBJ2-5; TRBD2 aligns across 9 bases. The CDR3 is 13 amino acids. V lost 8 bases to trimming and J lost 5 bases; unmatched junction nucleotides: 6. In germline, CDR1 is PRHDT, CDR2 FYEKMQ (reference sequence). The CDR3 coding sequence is TGTGCCAGCTTCTTGAGCGGGGGGGAGACCCAGTACTTC. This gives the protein CASFLSGGETQYF.

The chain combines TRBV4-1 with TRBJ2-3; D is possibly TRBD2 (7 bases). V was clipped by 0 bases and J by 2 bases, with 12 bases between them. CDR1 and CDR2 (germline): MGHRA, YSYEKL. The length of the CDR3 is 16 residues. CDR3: CASSQERGGVTDTQYF. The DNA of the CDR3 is TGCGCCAGCAGCCAAGAAAGGGGGGGGGTCACAGATACGCAGTATTTT.

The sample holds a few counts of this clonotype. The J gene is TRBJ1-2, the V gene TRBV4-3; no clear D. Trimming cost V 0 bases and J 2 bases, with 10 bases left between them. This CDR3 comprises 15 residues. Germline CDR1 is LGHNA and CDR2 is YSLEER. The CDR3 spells CASSQDRSDNYGYTF. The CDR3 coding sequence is TGCGCCAGCAGCCAAGATAGGTCAGACAACTATGGCTACACCTTC.

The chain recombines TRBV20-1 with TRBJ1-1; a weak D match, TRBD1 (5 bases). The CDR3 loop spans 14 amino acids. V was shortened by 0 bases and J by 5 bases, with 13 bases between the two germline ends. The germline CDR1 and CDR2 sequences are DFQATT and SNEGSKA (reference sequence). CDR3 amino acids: CSARDPIRGTEAFF. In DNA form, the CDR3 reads TGCAGTGCTAGAGACCCAATTCGGGGGACTGAAGCTTTCTTT.

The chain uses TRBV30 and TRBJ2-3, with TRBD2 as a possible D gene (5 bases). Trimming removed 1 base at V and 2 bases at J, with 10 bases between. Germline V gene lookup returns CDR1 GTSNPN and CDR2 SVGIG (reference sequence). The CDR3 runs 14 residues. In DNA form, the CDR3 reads TGTGCCTGGAGTGCGTTAGGACTCACAGATACGCAGTATTTT. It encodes CAWSALGLTDTQYF.

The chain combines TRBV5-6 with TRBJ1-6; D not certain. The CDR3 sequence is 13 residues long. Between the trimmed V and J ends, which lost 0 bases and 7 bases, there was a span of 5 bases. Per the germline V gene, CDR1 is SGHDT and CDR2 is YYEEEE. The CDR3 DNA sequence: TGTGCCAGCAGCTTGGTAAGGAATTCACCCCTCCACTTT. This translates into CASSLVRNSPLHF.

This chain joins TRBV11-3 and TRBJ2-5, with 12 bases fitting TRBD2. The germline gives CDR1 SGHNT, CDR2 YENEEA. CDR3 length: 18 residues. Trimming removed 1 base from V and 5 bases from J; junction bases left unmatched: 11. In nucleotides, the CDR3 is TGTGCCAGCAGCTTAGGTCTCCGGACTAGCGGGGCTCCGGAGACCCAGTACTTC. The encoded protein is CASSLGLRTSGAPETQYF.

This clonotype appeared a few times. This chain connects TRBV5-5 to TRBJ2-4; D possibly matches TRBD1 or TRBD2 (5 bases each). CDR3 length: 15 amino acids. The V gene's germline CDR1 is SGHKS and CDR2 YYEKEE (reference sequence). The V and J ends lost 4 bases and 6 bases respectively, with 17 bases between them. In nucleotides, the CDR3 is TGTGCCAGCAGCGCCCCCGGGACGCTCATAAACATTCAGTACTTC. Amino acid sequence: CASSAPGTLINIQYF.

CDR3 region: CASHDRNTEAFF. CDR3 nucleotides: TGTGCCAGCCACGACAGGAACACTGAAGCTTTCTTT. This chain links TRBV7-9 with TRBJ1-1, with D possibly TRBD1 on 5 matching bases. V dropped 8 bases and J dropped 1 base, with 8 bases sitting between them. Germline lookup yields CDR1 SEHNR and CDR2 FQNEAQ (reference sequence). This CDR3 comprises 12 residues.

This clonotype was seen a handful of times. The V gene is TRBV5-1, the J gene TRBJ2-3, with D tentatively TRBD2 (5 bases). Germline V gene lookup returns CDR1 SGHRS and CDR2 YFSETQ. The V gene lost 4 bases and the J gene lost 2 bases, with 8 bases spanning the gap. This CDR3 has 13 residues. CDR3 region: CASSAGVTDTQYF. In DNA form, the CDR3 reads TGCGCCAGCAGCGCCGGGGTCACAGATACGCAGTATTTT.

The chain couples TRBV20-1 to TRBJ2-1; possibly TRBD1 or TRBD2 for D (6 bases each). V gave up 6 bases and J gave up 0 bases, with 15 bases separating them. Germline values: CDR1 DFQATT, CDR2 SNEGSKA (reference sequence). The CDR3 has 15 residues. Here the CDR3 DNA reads TGCAGTGCCCCCAGGAGGGGGAGCTCCTACAATGAGCAGTTCTTC. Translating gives CSAPRRGSSYNEQFF.

The CDR3: CATSRDGTTSTDTQYF. The CDR3 region has the DNA TGTGCCACCAGCAGAGACGGGACTACTAGCACAGATACGCAGTATTTT. This rearrangement joins TRBV15 to TRBJ2-3; TRBD2 aligns across 7 bases. The CDR3 covers 16 residues. Trimming took 0 bases from V and 0 from J; bases not matched to a gene: 3. Germline V gene data show CDR1 as LNHNV and CDR2 as YYDKDF (reference sequence).

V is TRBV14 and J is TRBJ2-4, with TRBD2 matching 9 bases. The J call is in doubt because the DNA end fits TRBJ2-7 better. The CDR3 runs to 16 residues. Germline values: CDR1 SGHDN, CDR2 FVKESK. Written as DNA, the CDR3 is TGTGCCAGCAGCCCTATAGCGGGGGCCACAAACTACGAGCAGTACTTC. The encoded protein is CASSPIAGATNYEQYF.

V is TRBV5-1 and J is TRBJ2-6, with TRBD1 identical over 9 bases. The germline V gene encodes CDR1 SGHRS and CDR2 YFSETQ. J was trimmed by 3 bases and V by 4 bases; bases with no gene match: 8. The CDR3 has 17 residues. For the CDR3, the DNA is TGCGCCAGCAGCCGAGGACAGGGGCTCTATGGGGCCAACGTCCTGACTTTC. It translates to CASSRGQGLYGANVLTF.

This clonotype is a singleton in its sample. The chain's CDR3 is CSAQGARQGYFPLHF. The CDR3 DNA sequence: TGCAGTGCTCAAGGGGCCCGACAGGGTTATTTCCCCCTCCACTTT. The rearrangement joins TRBV20-1 to TRBJ1-6, with TRBD1 matching over 7 bases. The V gene end was trimmed by 5 bases and the J gene end by 13 bases; junction bases not matched to a gene: 17. The CDR3 totals 15 residues. The germline gives CDR1 DFQATT, CDR2 SNEGSKA (reference sequence).

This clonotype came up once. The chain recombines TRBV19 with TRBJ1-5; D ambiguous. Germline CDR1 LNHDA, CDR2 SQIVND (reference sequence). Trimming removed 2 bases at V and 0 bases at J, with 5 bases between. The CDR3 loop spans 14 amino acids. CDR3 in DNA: TGTGCCAGTAGTATAAGGGATAGCAATCAGCCCCAGCATTTT. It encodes CASSIRDSNQPQHF.

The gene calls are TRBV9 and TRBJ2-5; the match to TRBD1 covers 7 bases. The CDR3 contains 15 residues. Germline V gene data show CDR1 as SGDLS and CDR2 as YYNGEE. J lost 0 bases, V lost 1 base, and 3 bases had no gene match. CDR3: CASSVSGQHQETQYF. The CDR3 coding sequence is TGTGCCAGCAGCGTATCGGGACAGCACCAAGAGACCCAGTACTTC.

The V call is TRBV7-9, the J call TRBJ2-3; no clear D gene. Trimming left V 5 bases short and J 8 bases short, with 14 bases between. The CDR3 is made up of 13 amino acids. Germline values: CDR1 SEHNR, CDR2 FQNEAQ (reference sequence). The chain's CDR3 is CASSTTTVGTQYF. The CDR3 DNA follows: TGTGCCAGCAGCACTACCACCGTGGGTACGCAGTATTTT.

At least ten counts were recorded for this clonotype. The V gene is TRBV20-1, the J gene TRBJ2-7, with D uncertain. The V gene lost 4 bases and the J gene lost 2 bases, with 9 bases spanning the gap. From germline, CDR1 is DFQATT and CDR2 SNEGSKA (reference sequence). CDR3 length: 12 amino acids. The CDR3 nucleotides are TGCAGTGCTACGAAAGGGACCTACGAGCAGTACTTC. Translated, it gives CSATKGTYEQYF.

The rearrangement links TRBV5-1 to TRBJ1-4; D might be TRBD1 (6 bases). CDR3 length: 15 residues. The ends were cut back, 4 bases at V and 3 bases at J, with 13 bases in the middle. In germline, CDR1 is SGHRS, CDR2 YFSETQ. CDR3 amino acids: CASSVRGEPNEKLFF. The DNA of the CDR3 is TGCGCCAGCAGCGTCAGGGGCGAACCTAATGAAAAACTGTTTTTT. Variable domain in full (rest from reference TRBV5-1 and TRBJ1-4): KAGVTQTPRYLIKTRGQQVTLSCSPISGHRSVSWYQQTPGQGLQFLFEYFSETQRNKGNFPGRFSGRQFSNSRSEMNVSTLELGDSALYLCASSVRGEPNEKLFFGSGTQLSVL.

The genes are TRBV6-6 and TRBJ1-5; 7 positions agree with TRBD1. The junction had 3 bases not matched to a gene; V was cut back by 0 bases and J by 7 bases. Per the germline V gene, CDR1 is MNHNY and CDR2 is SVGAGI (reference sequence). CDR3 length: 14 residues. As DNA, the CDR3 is TGTGCCAGCAGTTACTCGGGACAGAGCCAGCCCCAGCATTTT. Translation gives CASSYSGQSQPQHF.

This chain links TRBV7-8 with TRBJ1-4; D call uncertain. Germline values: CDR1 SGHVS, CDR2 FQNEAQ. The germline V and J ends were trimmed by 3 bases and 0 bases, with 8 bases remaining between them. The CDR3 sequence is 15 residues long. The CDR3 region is CASSFNHATNEKLFF. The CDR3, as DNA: TGTGCCAGCAGCTTTAACCATGCAACTAATGAAAAACTGTTTTTT.

For the CDR3, the DNA is TGCAGCGTGACAGGGATTTTGGGAGGTGAGCAGTTCTTC. It codes for CSVTGILGGEQFF. J is TRBJ2-1 and V is TRBV29-1; D is perhaps TRBD1 (7 bases). Trimming removed 6 bases from V and 9 bases from J, with 18 bases in between. Germline assignment: CDR1 SQVTM and CDR2 ANQGSEA. CDR3 length: 13 residues.

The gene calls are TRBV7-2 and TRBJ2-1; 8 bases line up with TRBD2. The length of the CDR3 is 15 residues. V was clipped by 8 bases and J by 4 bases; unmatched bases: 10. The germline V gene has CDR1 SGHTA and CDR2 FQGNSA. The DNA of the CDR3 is TGTGCCAGCTCACCGAGCGGGGGCATTTACAATGAGCAGTTCTTC. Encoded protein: CASSPSGGIYNEQFF.

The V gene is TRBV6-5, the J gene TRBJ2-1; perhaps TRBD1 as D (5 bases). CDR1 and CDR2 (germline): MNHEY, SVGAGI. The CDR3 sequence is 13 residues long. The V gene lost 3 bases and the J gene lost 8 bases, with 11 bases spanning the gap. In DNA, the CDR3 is TGTGCCAGCAGTTATTTGCCCAGGGATGAGCAGTTCTTC. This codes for CASSYLPRDEQFF.

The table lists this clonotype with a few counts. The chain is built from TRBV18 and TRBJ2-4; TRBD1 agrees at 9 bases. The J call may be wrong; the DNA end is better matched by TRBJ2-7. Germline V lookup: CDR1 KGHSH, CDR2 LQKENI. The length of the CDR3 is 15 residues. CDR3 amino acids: CASSPGGQGQHEQYF. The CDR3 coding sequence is TGTGCCAGCTCACCAGGGGGACAGGGTCAGCACGAGCAGTACTTC.

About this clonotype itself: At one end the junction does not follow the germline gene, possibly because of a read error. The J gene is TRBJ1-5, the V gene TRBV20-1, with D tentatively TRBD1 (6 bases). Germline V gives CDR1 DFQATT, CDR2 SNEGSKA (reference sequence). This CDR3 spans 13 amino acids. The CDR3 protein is CSAGGRDNQAQHF. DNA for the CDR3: TGCAGTGCGGGGGGACGGGACAATCAGGCCCAGCATTTT.

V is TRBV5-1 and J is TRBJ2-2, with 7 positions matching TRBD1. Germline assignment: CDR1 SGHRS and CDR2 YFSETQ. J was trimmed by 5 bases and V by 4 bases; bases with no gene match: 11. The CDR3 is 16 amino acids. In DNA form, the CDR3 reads TGCGCCAGCAGCCAGGGCGTAGGGGGCAGTACCGGGGAGCTGTTTTTT. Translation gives CASSQGVGGSTGELFF.

The CDR3 sequence is CSADRAIVTDTQYF. DNA of the CDR3: TGCAGTGCGGACAGGGCGATAGTCACAGATACGCAGTATTTT. This chain joins TRBV20-1 and TRBJ2-3; the match to TRBD1 covers 8 bases. This CDR3 comprises 14 residues. V was clipped by 6 bases and J by 2 bases; unmatched bases: 7. Germline values: CDR1 DFQATT, CDR2 SNEGSKA (reference sequence).

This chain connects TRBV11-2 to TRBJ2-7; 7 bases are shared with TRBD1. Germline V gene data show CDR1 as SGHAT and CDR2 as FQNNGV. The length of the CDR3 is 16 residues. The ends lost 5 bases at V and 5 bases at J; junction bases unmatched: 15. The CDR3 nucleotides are TGTGCCAGCAGCCCCGGACAGGTCGTCGCCTTAAACGAGCAGTACTTC. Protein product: CASSPGQVVALNEQYF.

CDR3 protein: CASSQEIQETQYF. As DNA, the CDR3 is TGTGCCAGCAGCCAAGAGATCCAAGAGACCCAGTACTTC. V usage is TRBV3-1 and J usage is TRBJ2-5; D ambiguous. This CDR3 region has 13 residues. CDR1 is LGHDT and CDR2 is YNNKEL in the germline V gene (reference sequence). The V and J ends lost 0 bases and 1 base respectively, with 3 bases between them.